What follows are 11 T cell receptor beta chains derived from one specimen sequenced in a study of shared clonotypes between healthy human individuals. Assay used: immunoSEQ multiplex PCR; TCRdb lists only in-frame clones, some missing. The sample includes 550,000 to 600,000 clones, roughly 79% seen only once; the top ten take around 12%. Material for sequencing was PBMCs. All receptors derive from a woman in her forties in good health. Some clones in this sample may be carry-over from other donors' samples.

The chain links TRBV13 to TRBJ2-1, with 11 nucleotides matching TRBD2. Trimming cost V 4 bases and J 0 bases; bases outside gene matches: 5. The CDR3 runs to 17 residues. CDR1 PRHDT and CDR2 FYEKMQ come from the germline V gene (reference sequence). The CDR3 sequence is CASSSTSGSDSYNEQFF. The DNA for the CDR3 is TGTGCCAGCAGCTCTACTAGCGGGAGTGACTCCTACAATGAGCAGTTCTTC. Full variable domain (rest looked up from reference TRBV13 and TRBJ2-1): AAGVIQSPRHLIKEKRETATLKCYPIPRHDTVYWYQQGPGQDPQFLISFYEKMQSDKGSIPDRFSAQQFSDYHSELNMSSLELGDSALYFCASSSTSGSDSYNEQFFGPGTRLTVL.

The chain recombines TRBV4-1 with TRBJ1-1, with 9 bases fitting TRBD1. Looked up from germline, CDR1 is MGHRA and CDR2 is YSYEKL. This CDR3 region has 16 residues. The J segment lost 1 base and the V segment lost 2 bases, leaving 5 bases of the junction unmatched. CDR3 nucleotides: TGCGCCAGCAGCCAACATCCGGGACAGGGGAACACTGAAGCTTTCTTT. It encodes CASSQHPGQGNTEAFF.

There are a few counts of this clone. The genes are TRBV28 and TRBJ1-1, with D tentatively TRBD1 (5 bases). This CDR3 contains 15 residues. In germline, CDR1 is MDHEN, CDR2 SYDVKM. Trimming stripped 8 bases from V and 0 bases from J, with 16 bases between. The CDR3 protein is CASLARSGMNTEAFF. The DNA of the CDR3 is TGTGCCAGCCTAGCCCGGTCAGGGATGAACACTGAAGCTTTCTTT.

Remarks on this clone: The identical CDR3 is also encoded by other nucleotide sequences in the sample. This chain connects TRBV30 to TRBJ1-3, with D hard to call. The V gene's germline CDR1 is GTSNPN and CDR2 SVGIG (reference sequence). Deletions cut 3 bases from V and 4 bases from J, with 7 bases between. The CDR3 has 12 amino acids. CDR3 bases: TGTGCCTGGAGCCCGGGCGGAAACACCATATATTTT. It specifies CAWSPGGNTIYF.

As concerns this clone: This could be a read error, since a much larger clone is one nucleotide away. The same CDR3 can be traced to other DNA sequences in this sample. This rearrangement joins TRBV25-1 to TRBJ2-7, with D perhaps TRBD2 (5 bases). Trimming took off 8 bases at V and 1 base at J, with 15 bases between the two ends. Germline CDR1 MGHDK, CDR2 SYGVNS. The length of the CDR3 is 14 residues. DNA of the CDR3: TGTGCCAGCGAAGAGACCGGAGGTTCCTACGAGCAGTACTTC. It translates to CASEETGGSYEQYF.

V is TRBV4-2 and J is TRBJ2-7, with 7 bases lining up with TRBD1. V shed 4 bases and J 4 bases; nucleotides not matched to a gene: 4. The germline V gene has CDR1 LGHNA and CDR2 YNFKEQ. This CDR3 is built from 13 residues. The CDR3 DNA reads as TGTGCCAGCAGCCCTACGGACAGGTACGAGCAGTACTTC. As protein: CASSPTDRYEQYF.

Notes on this clone: A much larger clone lies a single base off, so this may be a read error. The rearrangement uses TRBV18 and TRBJ2-7; D is unresolved. Trimming took 3 bases from V and 3 from J, leaving 6 bases between them. The CDR3 runs 12 residues. Germline V gives CDR1 KGHSH, CDR2 LQKENI. In DNA form, the CDR3 reads TGTGCCAGCTCACCTGACGGCTACGAGCAGTACTTC. As protein: CASSPDGYEQYF.

The gene calls are TRBV11-3 and TRBJ2-2, with no clear D. The CDR3 consists of 14 residues. V gave up 3 bases and J gave up 4 bases, with 9 bases separating them. Germline lookup yields CDR1 SGHNT and CDR2 YENEEA. CDR3 in amino acids: CASSLGFRTGELFF. The CDR3 DNA sequence: TGTGCCAGCAGCTTGGGGTTCCGCACCGGGGAGCTGTTTTTT. The full variable domain, with the rest looked up from reference TRBV11-3 and TRBJ2-2, is EAGVVQSPRYKIIEKKQPVAFWCNPISGHNTLYWYLQNLGQGPELLIRYENEEAVDDSQLPKDRFSAERLKGVDSTLKIQPAELGDSAVYLCASSLGFRTGELFFGEGSRLTVL.

V and J are TRBV6-5 and TRBJ2-7; the match to TRBD2 covers 7 bases. The CDR3 spans 13 residues. CDR1 and CDR2 from the germline V gene are MNHEY and SVGAGI. V dropped 6 bases and J dropped 5; count of bases not matched to a gene: 7. CDR3 in amino acids: CASSLWEGHEQYF. The CDR3, as DNA: TGTGCCAGCAGCCTTTGGGAGGGCCACGAGCAGTACTTC.

As to this clone: A much more abundant neighbour one base away suggests this may be a read error. Other nucleotide sequences in the sample specify the same CDR3. The chain is built from TRBV2 and TRBJ1-1; 8 bases match TRBD1. Germline CDR1 reads SNHLY; CDR2 reads FYNNEI. The CDR3 totals 13 residues. Here the CDR3 DNA reads TGTGCCAGCAAAGGACAGGGCTGGACTGAAGCCTTCTTT. Translating gives CASKGQGWTEAFF.

V is TRBV4-1 and J is TRBJ2-1; a possible D gene is TRBD2 (5 bases). The germline V gene encodes CDR1 MGHRA and CDR2 YSYEKL. This CDR3 has 17 residues. Trimming cost V 0 bases and J 7 bases, with 19 bases left between them. In nucleotides, the CDR3 is TGCGCCAGCAGCCAAGAGCCGGGATTCACTCCGGGGAATGAGCAGTTCTTC. It yields the protein CASSQEPGFTPGNEQFF.